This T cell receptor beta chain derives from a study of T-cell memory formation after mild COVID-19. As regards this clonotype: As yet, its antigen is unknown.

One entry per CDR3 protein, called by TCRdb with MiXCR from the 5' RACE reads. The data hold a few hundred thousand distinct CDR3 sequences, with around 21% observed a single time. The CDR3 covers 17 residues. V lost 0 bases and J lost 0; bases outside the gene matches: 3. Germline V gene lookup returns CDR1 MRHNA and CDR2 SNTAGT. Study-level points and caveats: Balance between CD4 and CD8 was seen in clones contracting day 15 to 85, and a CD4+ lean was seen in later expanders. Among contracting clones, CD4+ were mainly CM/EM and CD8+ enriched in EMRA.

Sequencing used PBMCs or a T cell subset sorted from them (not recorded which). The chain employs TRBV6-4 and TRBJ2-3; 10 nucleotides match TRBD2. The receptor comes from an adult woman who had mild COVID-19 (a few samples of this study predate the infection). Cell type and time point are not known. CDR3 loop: CASSDSGAGGSTDTQYF. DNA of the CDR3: TGTGCCAGCAGTGACTCGGGAGCGGGGGGGAGCACAGATACGCAGTATTTT.